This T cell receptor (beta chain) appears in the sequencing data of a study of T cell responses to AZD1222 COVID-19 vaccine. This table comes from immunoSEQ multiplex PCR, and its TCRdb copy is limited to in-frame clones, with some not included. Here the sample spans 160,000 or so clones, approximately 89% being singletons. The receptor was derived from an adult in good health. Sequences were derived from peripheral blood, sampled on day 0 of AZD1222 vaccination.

For the CDR3, the DNA is TGTGCCAGCAGTGGAGCTAGCGGGAGGGCCGAAGAGACCCAGTACTTC. It codes for CASSGASGRAEETQYF. V is TRBV6-1 and J is TRBJ2-5; TRBD2 matches 12 bases. The V gene end was trimmed by 4 bases and the J gene end by 3 bases; junction bases not matched to a gene: 6. The CDR3 totals 16 residues. CDR1 is MNHNS and CDR2 is SASEGT in the germline V gene.